This paragraph reports one T cell receptor (beta chain). This entry comes from a study of blood T cell repertoires in COVID-19. Across the whole study: Spain, Italy and the United States supplied samples that represented acute and convalescent COVID-19. Sample material is recorded as cDNA or gDNA derived from T cells, B-cell-depleted T cells, or PBMCs.

Original handling: Reference gene primer amplification yielded estimated nucleated cell counts. The method was immunoSEQ multiplex PCR; TCRdb's version includes in-frame clones alone and lacks a portion of them. Clone size and V and J calls were adopted from that table, with D and trimming inferred from the DNA. This sample has 200,000 to 300,000 clones, with around 80% found just once. Trimming removed 2 bases from V and 10 bases from J; junction bases left unmatched: 9. The CDR3 sequence is 15 residues long. From germline, CDR1 is MGHRA and CDR2 YSYEKL. Specimen: peripheral blood. The chain couples TRBV4-1 to TRBJ2-1; 9 bases match TRBD2. This clonotype originated in a human donor in a cohort sampled during active COVID-19. CDR3: CASSQPRLAAWEQFF. CDR3 coding DNA: TGCGCCAGCAGCCAACCCCGACTAGCGGCCTGGGAGCAGTTCTTC.